What follows is one T cell receptor (beta chain) and its context. The data originate from a study of cytomegalovirus exposure and HLA in healthy donors. Researchers ran the PCR with 60 Vbeta and 13 Jbeta primers. Sequenced by immunoSEQ multiplex PCR; TCRdb stores in-frame clones only, minus some. The sample gives hundreds of thousands of clones, 76% of which show up once; 0.6% to 0.65% is in the top ten. V was pared by 4 bases and J by 8 bases, with 7 bases of the junction left unmatched. Germline V gives CDR1 SGHNT, CDR2 YYREEE (reference sequence). CDR3 length equals 14 residues. The sample comprised PBMCs. V and J are TRBV5-4 and TRBJ2-1; 9 nucleotides agree with TRBD1. This TCR was recovered from a man between 18 and 29 years old in good health and CMV-seronegative. In DNA, the CDR3 is TGTGCCAGCAGCAGCCCGGGACAGGGCGATGAGCAGTTCTTC. It specifies CASSSPGQGDEQFF.